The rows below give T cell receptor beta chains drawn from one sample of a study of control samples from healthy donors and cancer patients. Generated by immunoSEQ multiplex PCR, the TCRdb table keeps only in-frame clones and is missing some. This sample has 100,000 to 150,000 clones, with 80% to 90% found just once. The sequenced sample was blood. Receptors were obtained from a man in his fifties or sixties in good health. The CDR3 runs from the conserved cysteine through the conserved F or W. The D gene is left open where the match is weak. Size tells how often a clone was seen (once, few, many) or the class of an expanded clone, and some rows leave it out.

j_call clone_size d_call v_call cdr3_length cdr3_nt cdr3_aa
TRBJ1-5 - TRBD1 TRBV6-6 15 TGTGCCAGCAGATCGACAGGGCTTAGCAATCAGCCCCAGCATTTT CASRSTGLSNQPQHF
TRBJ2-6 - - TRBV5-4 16 TGTGCCAGCAGCTTGCTGGTGACTTCTGGGGCCAACGTCCTGACTTTC CASSLLVTSGANVLTF
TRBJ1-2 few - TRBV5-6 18 TGTGCCAGCAGCCAGGAGGGCCCCGGATCAGCGAGGTACTATGGCTACACCTTC CASSQEGPGSARYYGYTF
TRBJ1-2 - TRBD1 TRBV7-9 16 TGTGCCAGCAGCCCTAGGCGGGACAGGGGGCTCTATGGCTACACCTTC CASSPRRDRGLYGYTF
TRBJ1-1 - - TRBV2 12 TGTGCCAGCAGTCAGGAGAACACTGAAGCTTTCTTT CASSQENTEAFF
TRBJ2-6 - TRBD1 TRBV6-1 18 TGTGCCAGCAGTGAAAGGGGACAGGGTTTCTCTGGGGCCAACGTCCTGACTTTC CASSERGQGFSGANVLTF
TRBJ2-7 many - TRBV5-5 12 TGTGCCAGCAGCTTGGTGGGCTACGAGCAGTACTTC CASSLVGYEQYF
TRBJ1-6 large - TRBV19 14 TGTGCCAGTAGTCTTTCACAGGGAACTTCACCCCTCCACTTT CASSLSQGTSPLHF
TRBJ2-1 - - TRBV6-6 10 TGTGCCAGCAGGAAAAATGAGCAGTTCTTC CASRKNEQFF
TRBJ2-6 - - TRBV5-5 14 TGTGCCAGCAGCTTGGACCCTGGGGCCAACGTCCTGACTTTC CASSLDPGANVLTF
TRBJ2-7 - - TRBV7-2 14 TGTGCCAGCAGCTTAGATCCTAGCGTCAACGAGCAGTACTTC CASSLDPSVNEQYF
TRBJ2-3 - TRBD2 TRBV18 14 TGTGCCAGCTCACAGACTAGCGGGGGGGCCCCGCAGTATTTT CASSQTSGGAPQYF
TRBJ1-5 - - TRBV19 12 TGTGCCAGTAGCACGATCAATCAGCCCCAGCATTTT CASSTINQPQHF
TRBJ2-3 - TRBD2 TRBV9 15 TGTGCCAGCAGCGTAGGGCTAGCGGAGACAGATACGCAGTATTTT CASSVGLAETDTQYF
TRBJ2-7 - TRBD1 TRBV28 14 TGTGCCAGCAGCCCTAAAAGGGACAGGCTCGGGCAGTACTTC CASSPKRDRLGQYF
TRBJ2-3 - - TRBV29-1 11 TGCAGCGTAAACACGGCTAGCGCGCAGTATTTT CSVNTASAQYF
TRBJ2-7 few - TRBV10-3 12 TGTGCCATCGGACGGGGAGCCTACGAGCAGTACTTC CAIGRGAYEQYF
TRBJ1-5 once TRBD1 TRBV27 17 TGTGCCAGCAGCCCAGGACAGGGGGAACTTTATAATCAGCCCCAGCATTTT CASSPGQGELYNQPQHF
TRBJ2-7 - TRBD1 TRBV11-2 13 TGTGCCAGCCACCCGGCAGGGGGCAACGAGCAGTACTTC CASHPAGGNEQYF
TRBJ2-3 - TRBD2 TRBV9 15 TGTGCCAGCAGCGTGGGAGGGGCTAGCACAGATACGCAGTATTTT CASSVGGASTDTQYF
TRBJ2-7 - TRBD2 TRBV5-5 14 TGTGCCAGCAGCTTTAGCGGGACAACCTACGAGCAGTACTTC CASSFSGTTYEQYF
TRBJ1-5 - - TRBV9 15 TGTGCCAGCAGCCCCGGGACATTCGCCTTCGGGCCCCAGCATTTT CASSPGTFAFGPQHF